The clone carrying this T cell receptor (beta chain) was detected ten times or more. Its cognate antigen is unknown. None of the patients had undergone any treatment ahead of thyroid surgery. These data belong to a study of metastatic and nonmetastatic thyroid tumors. On the study more broadly: For malignant and benign thyroid patients, tumor or nodule tissue and blood were the sources whose repertoires were compared.

Per the original data handling: The authors used CDR3 differences across clinicopathological groups to build a distant-metastasis classifier for papillary thyroid cancer. TCRdb recomputed clones from the PCR reads via MiXCR. The V and J calls here are based on TCRdb, not the publication. The sample lists tens of thousands of clones, 13% occurring once. Study-wide results and limits: It was reportedly found that TCR beta diversity was significantly higher in malignant thyroid tumors than in benign nodules, a difference seen in both blood and tumor samples.

Germline V gene lookup returns CDR1 DFQATT and CDR2 SNEGSKA (reference sequence). This CDR3 spans 16 amino acids. V shed 0 bases, J shed 9 bases, and the junction held 6 bases outside the gene matches. The sequenced sample was blood. This chain joins TRBV20-1 and TRBJ2-1; 15 nucleotides align to TRBD2. This clonotype was obtained from a female donor with papillary thyroid cancer or a benign thyroid nodule (not recorded which). Some clones in this sample may be carry-over from other donors' samples. The CDR3 bases are TGCAGTGCTAGAGATAGGACTAGCGGGAGGGCGCGTGAGCAGTTCTTC. It translates to CSARDRTSGRAREQFF.